This is a list of T cell receptor beta chains from one sample in a study of T cells in localized non-small cell lung cancer. Here immunoSEQ multiplex PCR was the method, and the copy in TCRdb shows in-frame clones only, minus some. The sample lists more than 20,000 clones, roughly 90% seen once, with approximately 7% in the top ten. Sequenced material: peripheral blood, taken before any cancer treatment. Receptors originate from an older male donor with stage I squamous cell lung carcinoma. The CDR3 runs from the conserved cysteine through the conserved F or W. A D gene is named only where the DNA matches it firmly. The size of a clone is reported for some rows only, either as once, few or many, or as a class for expanded clones.

v_gene	j_gene	len	d_gene	abundance	CDR3nt	CDR3aa
TRBV14	TRBJ1-2	16	TRBD1	.	TGTGCCAGCAGCCAGACCGACAGGGTCCCTAACTATGGCTACACCTTC	CASSQTDRVPNYGYTF
TRBV19	TRBJ1-5	13	.	.	TGTGCCAGTAGTATCCTCGAACGGCAGCCCCAGCATTTT	CASSILERQPQHF
TRBV30	TRBJ1-3	15	.	.	TGTGCCTGGAGTGTAGGGGGGCTCTCTGGAAACACCATATATTTT	CAWSVGGLSGNTIYF
TRBV30	TRBJ2-2	14	.	.	TGTGCCTGGAGTGACGAGGCAGGGTCCGGGGAGCTGTTTTTT	CAWSDEAGSGELFF
TRBV6-5	TRBJ2-3	11	TRBD1	.	TGTGCCAGCAGTGACAGGGGGAAGCAGTATTTT	CASSDRGKQYF
TRBV5-1	TRBJ1-1	16	.	.	TGCGCCAGCAGCTTGACCAGGGGACTAATGAACACTGAAGCTTTCTTT	CASSLTRGLMNTEAFF
TRBV11-2	TRBJ2-3	18	TRBD2	.	TGTGCCAGCACTCTATGGGTTATCCGCGGGGGGGCTGCCGATACGCAGTATTTT	CASTLWVIRGGAADTQYF
TRBV6-5	TRBJ1-1	13	TRBD1	.	TGTGCCAGCAATGGACAGGGGTACACTGAAGCTTTCTTT	CASNGQGYTEAFF
TRBV6-5	TRBJ1-6	14	TRBD1	once	TGTGCCAGCAGCGGGACAGGGTTTAATTCACCCCTCCACTTT	CASSGTGFNSPLHF
TRBV6-5	TRBJ1-6	15	.	.	TGTGCCAGCAGGGTGATCAGGGTTCGAAATTCACCCCTCCACTTT	CASRVIRVRNSPLHF
TRBV19	TRBJ1-2	16	.	.	TGTGCCAGTAGTCAATTTGATGACGGCAGGGGAGGAGGCTACACCTTC	CASSQFDDGRGGGYTF
TRBV5-4	TRBJ1-2	15	TRBD1	.	TGTGCCAGCAGCCCGGACAGGACGTCGCCCTATGGCTACACCTTC	CASSPDRTSPYGYTF
TRBV10-2	TRBJ2-7	16	TRBD1	.	TGCGCCAGCAGTCCCGATCTTGGGACAGGAGTCTACGAGCAGTACTTC	CASSPDLGTGVYEQYF
TRBV2	TRBJ1-3	15	.	.	TGTGCCAGCAGTAGAGACAGGCCGACTGGAAACACCATATATTTT	CASSRDRPTGNTIYF
TRBV7-2	TRBJ2-1	16	.	.	TGTGCCAGCAGCTTAGGGCACAGGGACGTCTACAATGAGCAGTTCTTC	CASSLGHRDVYNEQFF
TRBV6-5	TRBJ1-1	14	TRBD1	.	TGTGCCAGCACCCCCCGGACAGGGAACACTGAAGCTTTCTTT	CASTPRTGNTEAFF
TRBV12-1	TRBJ2-4	18	.	.	TGTGCCAGCAGCTTTGGGAAGGACAGGGGTAGGGCCAAAAACATTCAGTACTTC	CASSFGKDRGRAKNIQYF
TRBV18	TRBJ2-2	15	.	.	TGTGCCAGCTCACCATTTCGGGATATCTACGGGGAGCTGTTTTTT	CASSPFRDIYGELFF
TRBV7-9	TRBJ2-1	14	TRBD1	.	TGTGCCAGCAGCTTAGTAAGGGGGCACAATGAGCAGTTCTTC	CASSLVRGHNEQFF
TRBV4-3	TRBJ1-3	17	.	.	TGCGCCAGCAGCCAAGATGTCGAGGCGCAGCCTGGAAACACCATATATTTT	CASSQDVEAQPGNTIYF
TRBV5-5	TRBJ2-7	15	.	.	TGTGCCAGCAGCTTCTCCAGGGGTTTTTTCTACGAGCAGTACTTC	CASSFSRGFFYEQYF
TRBV9	TRBJ1-1	16	.	.	TGTGCCAGCAGCGTAGGTCGGGGACGGCAGAACACTGAAGCTTTCTTT	CASSVGRGRQNTEAFF
TRBV30	TRBJ1-2	12	.	.	TGTGCCTGGAGTGTTGGGTTACGGGGCTACACCTTC	CAWSVGLRGYTF
TRBV4-1	TRBJ1-5	14	TRBD1	.	TGCGCCAGCAGCCCAGGGACAGGTAGTCAGCCCCAGCATTTT	CASSPGTGSQPQHF
TRBV27	TRBJ1-2	17	.	.	TGTGCCAGCAGTTTATTCCCATACGGAGAGACCGCGTATGGCTACACCTTC	CASSLFPYGETAYGYTF
TRBV10-1	TRBJ2-1	16	TRBD2	.	TGCGCCAGCAGTGAGTCACGCGGGGGATCGGGGAATGAGCAGTTCTTC	CASSESRGGSGNEQFF
TRBV7-8	TRBJ2-1	17	.	.	TGTGCCAGCAGCTTAGGAACAGGGAACCCTAACTACAATGAGCAGTTCTTC	CASSLGTGNPNYNEQFF
TRBV2	TRBJ2-5	13	.	.	TGTGCCAGCAGTGGACTAGATGGGGAGACCCAGTACTTC	CASSGLDGETQYF
TRBV6-5	TRBJ2-1	15	TRBD2	.	TGTGCCAGCAGCCCGGGTGGAGCGGGGGGTTTTGAGCAGTTCTTC	CASSPGGAGGFEQFF
TRBV9	TRBJ1-1	15	.	.	TGTGCCAGCAGCGTAGAGGGAAGGGGGGCCACTGAAGCTTTCTTT	CASSVEGRGATEAFF
TRBV7-3	TRBJ2-1	15	TRBD2	once	TGTGCCAGCAGCTTAGGAGCGGGGGGAGCCAATGAGCAGTTCTTC	CASSLGAGGANEQFF
TRBV14	TRBJ2-3	18	TRBD2	.	TGTGCCAGCAGCCAAGACCGTCGAGCGGGAGCTGTCACAGATACGCAGTATTTT	CASSQDRRAGAVTDTQYF
TRBV19	TRBJ2-1	14	.	.	TGTGCCACCGCATCGGGGTTCGTCAACAATGAGCAGTTCTTC	CATASGFVNNEQFF
TRBV27	TRBJ1-1	13	.	medium-sized	TGTGCCAGCAGTTTTAACAAGAACACTGAAGCTTTCTTT	CASSFNKNTEAFF
TRBV5-4	TRBJ2-4	14	.	.	TGTGCCAGCAGCTTACAGGTAGCCAAAAACATTCAGTACTTC	CASSLQVAKNIQYF
TRBV28	TRBJ1-1	15	.	.	TGTGCCAGCAGTGCCCCGGGCCTGAAAACACTGAGGGCTTTCTTT	CASSAPGLKTLRAFF
TRBV5-1	TRBJ2-2	15	.	.	TGCGCCAGCAGCTTCCGGGACCGGTTGTCCGGGGAGCTGTTTTTT	CASSFRDRLSGELFF
TRBV11-2	TRBJ1-6	16	.	once	TGTGCCAGCAGCTTAGAGACCAGCTCCTATAATTCACCCCTCCACTTT	CASSLETSSYNSPLHF
TRBV7-9	TRBJ1-1	15	.	.	TGTGCCAGCAGCTTAGCTGGGGACTGGTACACTGAAGCTTTCTTT	CASSLAGDWYTEAFF
TRBV5-1	TRBJ2-7	13	.	few	TGCGCCAGCAGCTTGGGATTGGGCTACGAGCAGTACTTC	CASSLGLGYEQYF
TRBV6-5	TRBJ2-5	14	.	.	TGTGCCAGCAGTTACCGGGGGGCCGGGGAGACCCAGTACTTC	CASSYRGAGETQYF
TRBV14	TRBJ2-3	16	TRBD1	.	TGTGCCAGCAGCCAAGGGACAGGGTTGGGCACAGATACGCAGTATTTT	CASSQGTGLGTDTQYF
TRBV19	TRBJ2-3	16	TRBD1	.	TGTGCCAGTAGTACCGGGACAGCGATTTTTACAGATACGCAGTATTTT	CASSTGTAIFTDTQYF